The sequence of this T cell receptor (beta chain) was determined in a study of OX40 agonist ivuxolimab in advanced cancers. Study-level information: The patients received ivuxolimab by intravenous route every 2 weeks at 0.01 to 10 mg/kg. Under the entry rules, prior anti-PD-1, anti-PD-L1 or anti-CTLA-4 therapy was allowed, and about 38% had some.

V was cut by 0 bases and J by 1 base, with 17 bases left in between. From germline, CDR1 is SGHDT and CDR2 YYEEEE. There are 18 residues in the CDR3. The study's findings and limits: On average, CD8+ T cells had more expanded clones than CD4+.

The table came from immunoSEQ multiplex PCR; TCRdb's copy has only in-frame clones and leaves some out. The sample holds some 70,000 clones, more than 65% seen once. Regarding this clone: Its antigen is undetermined.

Systemic immunosuppression or autoimmune disease history was grounds to exclude patients. This sequence joins TRBV5-6 and TRBJ2-1, with D perhaps matching TRBD1 or TRBD2 (5 bases each). The sequences come from CD4+ or CD8+ T cells sorted from blood, collected in a trial of the OX40 agonist ivuxolimab. This TCR derives from an adult with an advanced solid tumor such as melanoma, head and neck, liver or kidney cancer. CDR3: CASSLGPPYGASYNEQFF. The CDR3 coding sequence is TGTGCCAGCAGCTTGGGTCCCCCCTACGGGGCTTCCTACAATGAGCAGTTCTTC.